The 27 T cell receptor beta chains below come from one sample, sequenced in a study of CD8+ T cells in alopecia areata. The treatment denotes: oral pan-JAK inhibitor, 5-10 mg twice daily. Following extraction, RNA underwent reverse transcription to cDNA, which served as the sequencing template. Sequencing was performed with immunoSEQ multiplex PCR; in TCRdb, only in-frame clones are kept and a portion is missing. This sample carries roughly 190,000 clones, roughly 66% of them seen once, and the ten largest clones take 1%. The source was CD4+ T cells sorted from blood, collected at week 24, from a patient treated with tofacitinib. These receptors all come from a human donor with alopecia areata.

V gene TRBV5-1 combines with J gene TRBJ1-1; D unresolved. V was pared by 2 bases and J by 5 bases, with 10 bases between. CDR1 and CDR2 (germline): SGHRS, YFSETQ. This CDR3 is built from 13 residues. The CDR3 sequence is CASSFAHGTEAFF. CDR3 bases: TGCGCCAGCAGCTTTGCCCACGGGACTGAAGCTTTCTTT. The entire variable domain, with the rest obtained from reference TRBV5-1 and TRBJ1-1, is as follows: KAGVTQTPRYLIKTRGQQVTLSCSPISGHRSVSWYQQTPGQGLQFLFEYFSETQRNKGNFPGRFSGRQFSNSRSEMNVSTLELGDSALYLCASSFAHGTEAFFGQGTRLTVV.

The genes are TRBV30 and TRBJ1-2, with D possibly matching TRBD1 (5 bases). Trimming left V 4 bases short and J 5 bases short, with 17 bases between. Germline V gives CDR1 GTSNPN, CDR2 SVGIG (reference sequence). The CDR3 consists of 14 residues. CDR3 residues: CAWNKGQGNYGYTF. Here the CDR3 DNA reads TGTGCCTGGAATAAGGGGCAGGGAAATTATGGCTACACCTTC.

This chain connects TRBV4-3 to TRBJ2-3, with a tentative D call TRBD2 (6 bases). V was trimmed by 4 bases and J by 3 bases, leaving 14 bases between them. Germline V gene data show CDR1 as LGHNA and CDR2 as YSLEER. The CDR3 is 15 residues long. The CDR3 loop is CASSPEGLPTDTQYF. The CDR3 nucleotides are TGCGCCAGCAGCCCTGAGGGACTTCCTACAGATACGCAGTATTTT.

This clone was counted a single time. V and J are TRBV7-2 and TRBJ1-2; weak D call: TRBD1 (5 bases). Trimming removed 0 bases from V and 3 bases from J, with 11 bases in between. The CDR3 sequence is 15 residues long. Germline values: CDR1 SGHTA, CDR2 FQGNSA. This CDR3 is CASSLAEGPYYGYTF. The DNA for the CDR3 is TGTGCCAGCAGCTTAGCGGAGGGGCCCTACTATGGCTACACCTTC.

CDR3: CAWSVVGTREPQHF. The CDR3 bases are TGTGCCTGGAGTGTCGTGGGGACGAGGGAGCCCCAGCATTTT. This sequence joins TRBV30 and TRBJ1-5, with a possible D match to TRBD1 (5 bases). Trimming removed 0 bases from V and 8 bases from J, with 14 bases in between. The CDR3 extends over 14 amino acids. Per the germline V gene, CDR1 is GTSNPN and CDR2 is SVGIG (reference sequence).

This clone was seen more than once but under ten times. The chain uses TRBV5-1 and TRBJ2-2, with 11 positions matching TRBD1. The CDR3 runs 15 residues. Trimming cost V 0 bases and J 9 bases; bases outside gene matches: 4. Germline CDR1 is SGHRS and CDR2 is YFSETQ. CDR3 in amino acids: CASSLDGQGARELFF. The CDR3 DNA sequence: TGCGCCAGCAGCTTGGATGGACAGGGGGCAAGGGAGCTGTTTTTT.

The chain uses TRBV11-3 and TRBJ2-1, with TRBD2 matching over 7 bases. The length of the CDR3 is 16 residues. Germline values: CDR1 SGHNT, CDR2 YENEEA. The V segment lost 0 bases and the J segment 2 bases; nucleotides outside the gene matches: 4. The CDR3 nucleotides are TGTGCCAGCAGCTTAGATGGCGGGAGAACCTACAATGAGCAGTTCTTC. It specifies CASSLDGGRTYNEQFF.

The gene calls are TRBV7-2 and TRBJ2-3, with TRBD2 as a possible D gene (6 bases). Germline V CDR1 and CDR2: SGHTA, FQGNSA. The CDR3 is made up of 14 amino acids. V was cut by 5 bases and J by 7 bases, with 16 bases left in between. The chain's CDR3 is CASSPMGGEYTQYF. The CDR3 nucleotides are TGTGCCAGCAGCCCAATGGGGGGTGAATATACGCAGTATTTT.

As concerns this clone: One junction end disagrees with the germline gene, perhaps due to a read error. The rearrangement links TRBV27 to TRBJ2-7; 10 bases agree with TRBD2. The CDR3 is 13 residues long. The germline V gene encodes CDR1 MNHEY and CDR2 SMNVEV (reference sequence). The CDR3 DNA sequence: TGTGCCAGCAGTCTCAGGAGCGGGGGGGTCCCACACTTC. It codes for CASSLRSGGVPHF.

The rearrangement links TRBV2 to TRBJ1-4, with unresolved D. With 7 bases removed from V and 8 bases from J, the gap between germline ends came to 11 bases. The V gene's germline CDR1 is SNHLY and CDR2 FYNNEI. CDR3 length: 12 amino acids. The CDR3 protein is CASTEGGEKLFF. The CDR3 DNA follows: TGTGCCAGCACGGAGGGTGGGGAAAAACTGTTTTTT.

This clone occurred a few times. J is TRBJ1-5 and V is TRBV27; D remains unclear. The germline V gene encodes CDR1 MNHEY and CDR2 SMNVEV (reference sequence). The germline V and J ends were trimmed by 5 bases and 4 bases, with 18 bases remaining between them. The CDR3 loop spans 16 amino acids. The CDR3 loop reads CASSPFEGGLNQPQHF. The DNA for the CDR3 is TGTGCCAGCAGTCCCTTTGAGGGCGGGCTTAATCAGCCCCAGCATTTT.

The chain recombines TRBV19 with TRBJ1-5; the D is unclear. In germline, CDR1 is LNHDA, CDR2 SQIVND (reference sequence). The length of the CDR3 is 16 residues. Between the trimmed V and J ends, which lost 6 bases and 2 bases, there was a span of 17 bases. The CDR3 loop is CASSSGRHSRNQPQHF. As DNA, the CDR3 is TGTGCCAGTAGCTCAGGCAGACACTCACGCAATCAGCCCCAGCATTTT.

This chain connects TRBV29-1 to TRBJ1-5; TRBD1 agrees at 7 bases. Trimming took 4 bases from V and 3 from J; bases not matched to a gene: 6. The germline gives CDR1 SQVTM, CDR2 ANQGSEA. CDR3 size: 14 residues. CDR3: CSVALGTDNQPQHF. In nucleotides, the CDR3 is TGCAGCGTTGCCCTGGGGACAGACAATCAGCCCCAGCATTTT.

This clone came up once. The chain joins TRBV9 to TRBJ2-1, with 10 bases identical to TRBD2. V shed 0 bases, J shed 5 bases, and the junction held 2 bases outside the gene matches. CDR3 size: 15 residues. Germline CDR1 reads SGDLS; CDR2 reads YYNGEE. The CDR3 DNA sequence: TGTGCCAGCAGCGTAGTAGCGGGGGGAGACAATGAGCAGTTCTTC. Amino acids: CASSVVAGGDNEQFF.

The CDR3 DNA reads TGTGCCAGCAGCCAGACAGGGTCGACCTTCCATGAGCAGTTCTTC. Protein product: CASSQTGSTFHEQFF. This rearrangement joins TRBV6-5 to TRBJ2-1; 7 positions match TRBD1. The V gene end was trimmed by 6 bases and the J gene end by 8 bases; junction bases not matched to a gene: 13. The CDR3 is 15 residues long. Germline assignment: CDR1 MNHEY and CDR2 SVGAGI.

This clone was observed a few times. V is TRBV19 and J is TRBJ1-2; 9 positions match TRBD1. Trimming took 9 bases from V and 7 from J; bases not matched to a gene: 9. The CDR3 runs to 13 residues. Germline CDR1 is LNHDA and CDR2 is SQIVND (reference sequence). CDR3 protein: CASAPGDRAGYTF. The CDR3 DNA sequence: TGTGCCAGCGCTCCTGGGGACAGGGCTGGCTACACCTTC. The full variable domain, its missing parts supplied by reference TRBV19 and TRBJ1-2, is DGGITQSPKYLFRKEGQNVTLSCEQNLNHDAMYWYRQDPGQGLRLIYYSQIVNDFQKGDIAEGYSVSREKKESFPLTVTSAQKNPTAFYLCASAPGDRAGYTFGSGTRLTVV.

Comments on this clone: Other DNA sequences in the same sample also yield this CDR3. The V call is TRBV11-2, the J call TRBJ2-7; D unresolved. The V and J ends lost 3 bases and 3 bases respectively, with 3 bases between them. This CDR3 comprises 11 residues. The germline CDR1 and CDR2 sequences are SGHAT and FQNNGV. CDR3 sequence (DNA): TGTGCCAGCAGCTTGCACTACGAGCAGTACTTC. Translated: CASSLHYEQYF.

This rearrangement joins TRBV5-1 to TRBJ2-1, with unresolved D. V was clipped by 4 bases and J by 7 bases, with 12 bases between them. Germline assignment: CDR1 SGHRS and CDR2 YFSETQ. The CDR3 has 13 amino acids. CDR3 sequence: CASSQVARNEQFF. CDR3 sequence (DNA): TGCGCCAGCAGCCAGGTCGCCCGGAATGAGCAGTTCTTC. Full variable domain (missing parts from reference TRBV5-1 and TRBJ2-1): KAGVTQTPRYLIKTRGQQVTLSCSPISGHRSVSWYQQTPGQGLQFLFEYFSETQRNKGNFPGRFSGRQFSNSRSEMNVSTLELGDSALYLCASSQVARNEQFFGPGTRLTVL.

The CDR3 here is CSAGGILTYEQYF. The CDR3 region has the DNA TGCAGCGCTGGAGGGATCCTCACCTACGAGCAGTACTTC. The V call is TRBV29-1, the J call TRBJ2-7; maybe TRBD2 (6 bases). CDR1 and CDR2 (germline): SQVTM, ANQGSEA. The CDR3 spans 13 residues. V was pared by 7 bases and J by 2 bases, with 15 bases between.

V and J are TRBV29-1 and TRBJ1-1, with TRBD1 identical over 7 bases. This CDR3 is built from 13 residues. The ends lost 6 bases at V and 1 base at J; junction bases unmatched: 5. Germline loops: CDR1 SQVTM, CDR2 ANQGSEA. CDR3 sequence (DNA): TGCAGCGTCTCCGGACAGGAGAACACTGAAGCTTTCTTT. Encoded protein: CSVSGQENTEAFF. Filled out from reference TRBV29-1 and TRBJ1-1, the complete variable domain reads SAVISQKPSRDICQRGTSLTIQCQVDSQVTMMFWYRQQPGQSLTLIATANQGSEATYESGFVIDKFPISRPNLTFSTLTVSNMSPEDSSIYLCSVSGQENTEAFFGQGTRLTVV.

This clone turned up a few times. The chain recombines TRBV7-9 with TRBJ2-2; the D gene could be TRBD1 or TRBD2 (5 bases each). Trimming removed 5 bases at V and 4 bases at J, with 8 bases between. CDR3 size: 13 residues. Germline V gene data show CDR1 as SEHNR and CDR2 as FQNEAQ (reference sequence). The CDR3 DNA reads TGTGCCAGCAGCGAAGGGACCACCGGGGAGCTGTTTTTT. Its protein is CASSEGTTGELFF.

This chain links TRBV5-6 with TRBJ1-5; D unresolved. Trimming stripped 0 bases from V and 6 bases from J, with 7 bases between. Per germline, CDR1 SGHDT and CDR2 YYEEEE. The length of the CDR3 is 13 residues. CDR3 in amino acids: CASSLEGFQPQHF. DNA for the CDR3: TGTGCCAGCAGCTTGGAAGGTTTTCAGCCCCAGCATTTT.

The CDR3 loop reads CASSAGLAGGAKNIQYF. The CDR3, as DNA: TGTGCCAGCAGCGCTGGACTAGCGGGGGGAGCCAAAAACATTCAGTACTTC. The chain carries TRBV9 and TRBJ2-4; 14 bases agree with TRBD2. Germline V gives CDR1 SGDLS, CDR2 YYNGEE. The CDR3 spans 17 residues. V was pared by 3 bases and J by 0 bases, with 2 bases of the junction left unmatched.

The chain employs TRBV30 and TRBJ1-2; D uncertain. Trimming took 4 bases from V and 4 from J, leaving 10 bases between them. This CDR3 contains 12 residues. Germline CDR1 and CDR2: GTSNPN and SVGIG (reference sequence). The CDR3 reads CAWTAMGYGYTF. In DNA, the CDR3 is TGTGCCTGGACTGCGATGGGCTATGGCTACACCTTC.

The V call is TRBV6-6, the J call TRBJ2-3; TRBD1 or TRBD2 may be the D gene (5 bases each). Trimming took off 0 bases at V and 5 bases at J, with 15 bases between the two ends. The CDR3 has 16 amino acids. Per the germline V gene, CDR1 is MNHNY and CDR2 is SVGAGI (reference sequence). CDR3: CASSYSLRGVGDTQYF. In nucleotides, the CDR3 is TGTGCCAGCAGTTACTCCCTAAGGGGAGTGGGAGATACGCAGTATTTT.

The chain's CDR3 is CASSLGLLYEQYF. The CDR3 coding sequence is TGCGCCAGCAGCTTGGGGCTTCTCTACGAGCAGTACTTC. The chain links TRBV5-1 to TRBJ2-7, with D unresolved. CDR3 length: 13 amino acids. V was pared by 0 bases and J by 3 bases, with 7 bases between. Per the germline V gene, CDR1 is SGHRS and CDR2 is YFSETQ.

The chain recombines TRBV4-3 with TRBJ2-2; D uncertain. CDR3 length equals 15 residues. CDR1 and CDR2 (germline): LGHNA, YSLEER. Deletions cut 1 base from V and 5 bases from J, with 11 bases between. For the CDR3, the DNA is TGCGCCAGCAGCCAAGTCCCCCTCTATACCGGGGAGCTGTTTTTT. Its translation: CASSQVPLYTGELFF.